A single sample is the source of the 5 T cell receptor beta chains below, sequenced in a study of PD-L1 blockade in urothelial cancer. The sample's time point: pretreatment peripheral blood. Here immunoSEQ multiplex PCR was the method, and the copy in TCRdb shows in-frame clones only, minus some. The sample contains tens of thousands of clones, 86% of which appear only once. The sample here was PBMCs, taken around atezolizumab (anti-PD-L1) treatment. Source of these receptors: a man between 60 and 75 years old with urothelial cancer.

The rearrangement links TRBV15 to TRBJ2-3; 8 nucleotides match TRBD2. The V and J ends lost 0 bases and 4 bases, in that order; junction bases with no gene match: 3. The CDR3 covers 15 residues. From germline, CDR1 is LNHNV and CDR2 YYDKDF (reference sequence). The CDR3 sequence: CATSRDGREADTQYF. The CDR3, as DNA: TGTGCCACCAGCAGAGATGGGCGGGAGGCAGATACGCAGTATTTT.

The chain carries TRBV18 and TRBJ1-2, with a weak D call TRBD1 (6 bases). Germline values: CDR1 KGHSH, CDR2 LQKENI. Trimming removed 2 bases at V and 7 bases at J, with 11 bases between. This CDR3 has 13 amino acids. CDR3: CASSPMVRGGYTF. CDR3 bases: TGTGCCAGCTCACCAATGGTCAGGGGTGGCTACACCTTC. The whole variable domain, remainder taken from reference TRBV18 and TRBJ1-2, is NAGVMQNPRHLVRRRGQEARLRCSPMKGHSHVYWYRQLPEEGLKFMVYLQKENIIDESGMPKERFSAEFPKEGPSILRIQQVVRGDSAAYFCASSPMVRGGYTFGSGTRLTVV.

The chain links TRBV5-6 to TRBJ2-1; a possible D gene is TRBD2 (6 bases). The CDR3 runs 16 residues. The ends were cut back, 0 bases at V and 3 bases at J, with 13 bases in the middle. Looked up from germline, CDR1 is SGHDT and CDR2 is YYEEEE. The CDR3 DNA reads TGTGCCAGCAGCTTGGTTGGGACTGAATACTACAATGAGCAGTTCTTC. Its protein product is CASSLVGTEYYNEQFF.

The chain employs TRBV7-6 and TRBJ1-6; 9 bases map to TRBD1. The CDR3 is 15 amino acids. CDR1 is SGHVS, CDR2 FNYEAQ, per germline. With V trimmed by 4 bases and J by 10 bases, 8 bases remained unmatched. Written as DNA, the CDR3 is TGTGCCAGCAGCTCCTCGGGACAGGGATCCTCACCCCTCCACTTT. Its protein is CASSSSGQGSSPLHF.

The chain combines TRBV28 with TRBJ2-5, with D possibly TRBD2 on 5 matching bases. The germline V gene encodes CDR1 MDHEN and CDR2 SYDVKM. The V end lost 3 bases, the J end lost 1 base, and 9 bases lay between the germline ends. The CDR3 is 14 residues long. CDR3 DNA: TGTGCCAGCAGTTTGACTACGACCCAAGAGACCCAGTACTTC. This gives the protein CASSLTTTQETQYF.